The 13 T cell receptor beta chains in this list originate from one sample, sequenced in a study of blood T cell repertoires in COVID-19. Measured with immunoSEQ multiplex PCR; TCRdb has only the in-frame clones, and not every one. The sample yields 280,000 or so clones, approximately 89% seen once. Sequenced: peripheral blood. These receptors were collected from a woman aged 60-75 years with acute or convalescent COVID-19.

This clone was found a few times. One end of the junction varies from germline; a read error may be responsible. This chain's CDR3 is CASSLHVGRPPKDF. The CDR3 coding sequence is TGCGCCAGCAGCCTACACGTGGGGAGGCCTCCAAAAGACTTC. V usage is TRBV4-3 and J usage is TRBJ2-5, with D possibly TRBD2 on 6 matching bases. Per the germline V gene, CDR1 is LGHNA and CDR2 is YSLEER. This CDR3 contains 14 residues.

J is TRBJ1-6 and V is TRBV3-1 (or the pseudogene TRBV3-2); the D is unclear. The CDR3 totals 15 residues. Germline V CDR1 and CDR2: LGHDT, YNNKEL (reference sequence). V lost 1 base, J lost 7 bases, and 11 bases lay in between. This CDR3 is CASSQVAAANSPLHF. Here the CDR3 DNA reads TGTGCCAGCAGCCAAGTGGCGGCAGCGAATTCACCCCTCCACTTT.

The CDR3 region has the DNA TGCGCCAGCAGCGTACTGACAGGGATTTCCACAGATACGCAGTATTTT. Amino acid sequence: CASSVLTGISTDTQYF. The V and J genes are TRBV5-1 and TRBJ2-3; 7 bases match TRBD1. The CDR3 sequence is 16 residues long. Germline V gene sequence: CDR1 SGHRS, CDR2 YFSETQ. The junction had 10 bases not matched to a gene; V was cut back by 4 bases and J by 2 bases. Filled out from reference TRBV5-1 and TRBJ2-3, the complete variable domain reads KAGVTQTPRYLIKTRGQQVTLSCSPISGHRSVSWYQQTPGQGLQFLFEYFSETQRNKGNFPGRFSGRQFSNSRSEMNVSTLELGDSALYLCASSVLTGISTDTQYFGPGTRLTVL.

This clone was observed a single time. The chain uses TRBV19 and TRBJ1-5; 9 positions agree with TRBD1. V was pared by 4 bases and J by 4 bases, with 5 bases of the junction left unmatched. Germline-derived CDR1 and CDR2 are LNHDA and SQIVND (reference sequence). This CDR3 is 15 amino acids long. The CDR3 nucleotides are TGTGCCAGTAGTAAAGGACAGGGGCTTAATCAGCCCCAGCATTTT. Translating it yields CASSKGQGLNQPQHF.

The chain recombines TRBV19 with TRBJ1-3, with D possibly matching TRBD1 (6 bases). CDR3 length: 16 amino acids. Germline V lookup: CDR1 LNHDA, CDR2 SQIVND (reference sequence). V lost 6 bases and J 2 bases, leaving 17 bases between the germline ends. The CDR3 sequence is CASRNDRTYTGNTIYF. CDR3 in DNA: TGTGCCAGTAGGAACGACAGGACCTACACTGGAAACACCATATATTTT. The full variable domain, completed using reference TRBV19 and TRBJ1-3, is DGGITQSPKYLFRKEGQNVTLSCEQNLNHDAMYWYRQDPGQGLRLIYYSQIVNDFQKGDIAEGYSVSREKKESFPLTVTSAQKNPTAFYLCASRNDRTYTGNTIYFGEGSWLTVV.

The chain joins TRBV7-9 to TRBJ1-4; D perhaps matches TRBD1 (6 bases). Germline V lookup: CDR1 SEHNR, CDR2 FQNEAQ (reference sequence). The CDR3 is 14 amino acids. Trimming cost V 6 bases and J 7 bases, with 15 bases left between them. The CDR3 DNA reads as TGTGCCAGCAGAGAACAGGGTAGGGGTGAAAAACTGTTTTTT. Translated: CASREQGRGEKLFF.

The CDR3 is CASSKGELDSNQPQHF. As DNA, the CDR3 is TGTGCCAGCAGCAAAGGAGAGTTAGATAGCAATCAGCCCCAGCATTTT. V and J are TRBV21-1 and TRBJ1-5. TRBV21-1 is a recognized pseudogene. This CDR3 is 16 amino acids long.

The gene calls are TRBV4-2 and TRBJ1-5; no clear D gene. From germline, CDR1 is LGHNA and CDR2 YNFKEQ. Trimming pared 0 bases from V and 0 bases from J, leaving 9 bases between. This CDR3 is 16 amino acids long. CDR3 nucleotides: TGTGCCAGCAGCCAAGAGCAAAGCCATAGCAATCAGCCCCAGCATTTT. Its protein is CASSQEQSHSNQPQHF.

CDR3 in amino acids: CASSQVVRAGELFF. DNA for the CDR3: TGTGCCAGCAGCCAAGTCGTCAGGGCTGGGGAGCTGTTTTTT. The J gene is TRBJ2-2, the V gene TRBV3-1 (or the pseudogene TRBV3-2), with a tentative D call TRBD1 (5 bases). CDR1 and CDR2 from the germline V gene are LGHDT and YNNKEL (reference sequence). Trimming took off 1 base at V and 8 bases at J, with 11 bases between the two ends. This CDR3 contains 14 residues.

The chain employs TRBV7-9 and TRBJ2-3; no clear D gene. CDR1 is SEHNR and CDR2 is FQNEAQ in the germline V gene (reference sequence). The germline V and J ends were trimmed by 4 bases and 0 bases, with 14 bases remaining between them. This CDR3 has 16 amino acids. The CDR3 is CASSSLPSTSTDTQYF. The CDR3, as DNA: TGTGCCAGCAGCTCCCTCCCGTCCACTAGCACAGATACGCAGTATTTT.

CDR3: CASSLSRGGGLNNEQFF. CDR3 DNA: TGTGCCAGCAGTTTATCGAGGGGGGGTGGCCTCAACAATGAGCAGTTCTTC. The genes are TRBV27 and TRBJ2-1; possibly TRBD2 for D (7 bases). Germline assignment: CDR1 MNHEY and CDR2 SMNVEV (reference sequence). The V gene lost 0 bases and the J gene lost 5 bases, with 17 bases spanning the gap. The CDR3 runs to 17 residues.

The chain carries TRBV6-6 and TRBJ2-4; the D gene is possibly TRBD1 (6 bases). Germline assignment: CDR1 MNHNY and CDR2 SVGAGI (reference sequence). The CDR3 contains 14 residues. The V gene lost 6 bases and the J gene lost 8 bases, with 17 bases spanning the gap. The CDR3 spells CASRRTDRLDIQYF. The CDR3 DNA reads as TGTGCCAGCAGACGCACCGACAGGCTCGACATTCAGTACTTC.

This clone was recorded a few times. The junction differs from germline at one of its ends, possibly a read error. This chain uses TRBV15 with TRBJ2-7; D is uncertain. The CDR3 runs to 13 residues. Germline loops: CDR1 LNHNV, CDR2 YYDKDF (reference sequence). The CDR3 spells CATSRVSSHEQYF. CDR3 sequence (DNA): TGTGCCACCAGCAGAGTAAGCTCCCACGAGCAGTACTTC.